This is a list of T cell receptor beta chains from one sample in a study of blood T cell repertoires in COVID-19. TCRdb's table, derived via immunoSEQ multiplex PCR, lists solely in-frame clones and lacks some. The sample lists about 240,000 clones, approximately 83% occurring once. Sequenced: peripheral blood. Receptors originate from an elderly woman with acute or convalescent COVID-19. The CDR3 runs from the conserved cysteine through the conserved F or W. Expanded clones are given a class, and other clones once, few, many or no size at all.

cdr3_aa: CASSPRRGGGRVDNEKLFF
cdr3_length: 19
v_call: TRBV18
clone_size: .

cdr3_aa: CASSSRTLGGQYF
cdr3_length: 13
v_call: TRBV13
clone_size: .

cdr3_aa: CASSTDRGRDEQYF
cdr3_length: 14
v_call: TRBV5-1
clone_size: few

cdr3_aa: CASALGGERGYTF
cdr3_length: 13
v_call: TRBV5-1
clone_size: .

cdr3_aa: CASSPPGRGGTEAFF
cdr3_length: 15
v_call: TRBV18
clone_size: once

cdr3_aa: CASSLLGASNTEAFF
cdr3_length: 15
v_call: TRBV11-2
clone_size: .

cdr3_aa: CATTEGLWEKLFF
cdr3_length: 13
v_call: TRBV12-1
clone_size: once

cdr3_aa: CASSWTGTGSYEQYF
cdr3_length: 15
v_call: TRBV5-1
clone_size: .

cdr3_aa: CASSLRTSGGDNEQFF
cdr3_length: 16
v_call: TRBV3-1/TRBV3-2
clone_size: .

cdr3_aa: CASKEESNQPQHF
cdr3_length: 13
v_call: TRBV2
clone_size: .

cdr3_aa: CASRATESYGYTF
cdr3_length: 13
v_call: TRBV2
clone_size: .

cdr3_aa: CASSVTGSKTQYF
cdr3_length: 13
v_call: TRBV2
clone_size: .

cdr3_aa: CASSLEGTGVYEQYF
cdr3_length: 15
v_call: TRBV5-1
clone_size: once

cdr3_aa: CASSTPGQLYNEQFF
cdr3_length: 15
v_call: TRBV2
clone_size: few

cdr3_aa: CASRGTSGAYEQYF
cdr3_length: 14
v_call: TRBV28
clone_size: .

cdr3_aa: CASSFTGGNEQFF
cdr3_length: 13
v_call: TRBV5-1
clone_size: .

cdr3_aa: CASSFGGSYNEQFF
cdr3_length: 14
v_call: TRBV11-3
clone_size: once

cdr3_aa: CASMRGTNTGELFF
cdr3_length: 14
v_call: TRBV2
clone_size: .

cdr3_aa: CASSAGTGAEAFF
cdr3_length: 13
v_call: TRBV7-3
clone_size: .

cdr3_aa: CASSPLGQNALTEAFF
cdr3_length: 16
v_call: TRBV18
clone_size: .

cdr3_aa: CASSSSGGAGEKLFF
cdr3_length: 15
v_call: TRBV19
clone_size: .

cdr3_aa: CASSVGRESVTGELFF
cdr3_length: 16
v_call: TRBV9
clone_size: .

cdr3_aa: CASNSRSQETQYF
cdr3_length: 13
v_call: TRBV5-1
clone_size: .

cdr3_aa: CASSFPTGNTEAFF
cdr3_length: 14
v_call: TRBV5-4
clone_size: .

cdr3_aa: CASSPGPGSYEQYF
cdr3_length: 14
v_call: TRBV7-2
clone_size: .

cdr3_aa: CASSLIGGVNTEAFF
cdr3_length: 15
v_call: TRBV7-3
clone_size: .

cdr3_aa: CASSPPSGSNTEAFF
cdr3_length: 15
v_call: TRBV18
clone_size: .

cdr3_aa: CASRSDRSSGNTIYF
cdr3_length: 15
v_call: TRBV6-6
clone_size: .

cdr3_aa: CASSLDGTGGAVGYTF
cdr3_length: 16
v_call: TRBV5-5
clone_size: .

cdr3_aa: CASADRAQETQYF
cdr3_length: 13
v_call: TRBV18
clone_size: once

cdr3_aa: CATSRDRGTSNQPQHF
cdr3_length: 16
v_call: TRBV15
clone_size: .

cdr3_aa: CSVERQTDTQYF
cdr3_length: 12
v_call: TRBV29-1
clone_size: .

cdr3_aa: CASSQRATDTQYF
cdr3_length: 13
v_call: TRBV3-1/TRBV3-2
clone_size: once

cdr3_aa: CASSPTEDTEAFF
cdr3_length: 13
v_call: TRBV18
clone_size: .

cdr3_aa: CASSAQGTYGYTF
cdr3_length: 13
v_call: TRBV2
clone_size: few